This T cell receptor (beta chain) was sequenced in a study of ipilimumab plus nivolumab after autologous stem cell transplantation. Ipilimumab, 1 mg/kg, started 14 to 28 days after autologous transplant. Generated by immunoSEQ multiplex PCR, the TCRdb table keeps only in-frame clones and is missing some. The data show around 16,000 clones, 75% to 85% seen once. Germline-derived CDR1 and CDR2 are SGHRS and YFSETQ. With 2 bases clipped from V and 3 bases from J, the junction kept 7 bases outside the gene matches. CDR3 length equals 16 residues. Sequences were derived from PBMCs, sampled in a trial of ipilimumab plus nivolumab as post-transplant consolidation. J is TRBJ2-3 and V is TRBV5-1; 9 positions agree with TRBD2. This TCR came from a male donor with diffuse large B-cell lymphoma. CDR3 loop: CASSFAAGGPTDTQYF. The CDR3 nucleotides read TGCGCCAGCAGCTTTGCTGCGGGGGGGCCAACAGATACGCAGTATTTT.